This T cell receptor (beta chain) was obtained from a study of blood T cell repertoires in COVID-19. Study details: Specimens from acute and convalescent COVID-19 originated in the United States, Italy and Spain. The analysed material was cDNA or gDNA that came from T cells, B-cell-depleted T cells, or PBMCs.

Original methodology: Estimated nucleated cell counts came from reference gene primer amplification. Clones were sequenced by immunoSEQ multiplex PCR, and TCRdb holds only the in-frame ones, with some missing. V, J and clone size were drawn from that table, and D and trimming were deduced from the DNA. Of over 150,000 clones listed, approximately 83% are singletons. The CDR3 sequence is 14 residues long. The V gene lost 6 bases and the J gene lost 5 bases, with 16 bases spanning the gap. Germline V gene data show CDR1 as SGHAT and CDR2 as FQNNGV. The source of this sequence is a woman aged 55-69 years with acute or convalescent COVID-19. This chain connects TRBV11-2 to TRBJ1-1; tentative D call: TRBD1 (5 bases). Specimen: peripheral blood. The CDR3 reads CASSLDRYLTEAFF. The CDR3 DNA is TGTGCCAGCAGTCTCGACAGATATCTGACTGAAGCTTTCTTT.